This record looks at one T cell receptor (beta chain) sequence and its context. The sample is drawn from a study of beta chain features in type 1 diabetes. The CDR3 loop spans 15 amino acids. In germline, CDR1 is SEHNR, CDR2 FQNEAQ (reference sequence). The V gene lost 8 bases and the J gene lost 1 base, with 17 bases spanning the gap. The study reverse transcribed the entire isolated RNA, so it sequenced expressed TCRB transcripts. Measured with immunoSEQ multiplex PCR; TCRdb has only the in-frame clones, and not every one. The sample holds 350,000 or so clones, about 19% seen once. V is TRBV7-9 and J is TRBJ1-1, with no clear D. This receptor was identified in a young woman in good health. The source material was naive CD4+ T cells from blood. The CDR3 loop is CASDLGRVGNTEAFF. CDR3 in DNA: TGTGCCAGCGACCTAGGGCGGGTGGGGAACACTGAAGCTTTCTTT.